This TCR beta chain stems from a study of blood T cell repertoires in COVID-19. Background on the study: Sources were T cells, B-cell-depleted T cells, or PBMCs; the material itself was cDNA or gDNA.

Here immunoSEQ multiplex PCR was the method, and the copy in TCRdb shows in-frame clones only, minus some. The sample gives about 200,000 clones, around nine tenths of which show up once; around 1.5% is in the top ten. The clonotype was recovered from a man aged 18 to 35 with active or convalescent COVID-19. The specimen sequenced was peripheral blood.

CDR3 protein: CASSSRGGLAGDEQYF. DNA of the CDR3: TGTGCCAGCAGCTCACGGGGTGGGCTAGCGGGAGACGAGCAGTACTTC. J is TRBJ2-7 and V is TRBV5-4; 10 bases align to TRBD2. There are 16 residues in the CDR3. The V segment lost 3 bases and the J segment 5 bases; nucleotides outside the gene matches: 11. CDR1 SGHNT and CDR2 YYREEE come from the germline V gene (reference sequence).